This T cell receptor (beta chain) was retrieved from a study of radiation and T cells in renal cell carcinoma. Overall study context: Nephrectomy followed 15 Gy stereotactic body radiation by 4 weeks. Study-wide points: From baseline, blood top tumor clonotypes peaked at 2 weeks post-radiation.

As regards this clone: Its antigen is unknown.

The data were produced by immunoSEQ multiplex PCR, yet TCRdb's version contains in-frame clones alone and is incomplete. Of some 70,000 clones listed, about 80% are singletons. Time point specified: blood 2 weeks post-SBRT. Treatment here: 15 Gy SBRT to primary tumor, nephrectomy 4 weeks later. Serial blood draws occurred at baseline and 2 and 4 weeks post-SBRT. The CDR3 length is 15 residues. V was shortened by 0 bases and J by 1 base, with 8 bases between the two germline ends. Germline CDR1 and CDR2: SGHRS and YFSETQ. The rearrangement uses TRBV5-1 and TRBJ1-5, with D uncertain. The TCR sequence derives from a man between 60 and 70 years old with renal cell carcinoma. The source material was blood, sampled from a patient whose treatment included radiotherapy and nephrectomy. The CDR3 is CASSLDSLSNQPQHF. CDR3 nucleotides: TGCGCCAGCAGCTTGGATTCACTGAGCAATCAGCCCCAGCATTTT.